What follows are 23 T cell receptor beta chains derived from one specimen sequenced in a study of T cell responses to AZD1222 COVID-19 vaccine. Profiled with immunoSEQ multiplex PCR; TCRdb holds only in-frame clones, not every one. The sample totals some 150,000 clones. Source material: peripheral blood. These receptors all stem from an adult in good health.

The J gene is TRBJ2-1, the V gene TRBV7-6; D is undetermined. CDR1 and CDR2 (germline): SGHVS, FNYEAQ. Trimming left V 6 bases short and J 0 bases short, with 12 bases between. The CDR3 consists of 15 residues. CDR3 protein: CASSETTSSYNEQFF. CDR3 DNA: TGTGCCAGCAGTGAGACCACAAGCTCCTACAATGAGCAGTTCTTC.

The rearrangement joins TRBV15 to TRBJ1-3; 8 nucleotides match TRBD1. The trim removed 2 bases at V and 8 bases at J, leaving 8 bases unmatched. The germline V gene has CDR1 LNHNV and CDR2 YYDKDF (reference sequence). The length of the CDR3 is 15 residues. CDR3 loop: CATSRNRQGRDTIYF. The CDR3 DNA reads as TGTGCCACCAGCAGAAACCGACAGGGGCGAGACACCATATATTTT.

This rearrangement joins TRBV6-5 to TRBJ1-5, with D possibly being TRBD1 (6 bases). CDR1 is MNHEY and CDR2 is SVGAGI in the germline V gene. The CDR3 sequence is 13 residues long. Trimming shortened V by 6 bases and J by 3 bases, and 9 bases separated the two germline ends. The CDR3 spells CASRQGPNQPQHF. The CDR3 DNA sequence: TGTGCCAGCAGACAGGGCCCCAATCAGCCCCAGCATTTT.

The V gene is TRBV7-9, the J gene TRBJ1-3; possible D gene TRBD1, 5 bases. This CDR3 comprises 19 residues. CDR1 SEHNR and CDR2 FQNEAQ come from the germline V gene (reference sequence). The ends were cut back, 2 bases at V and 0 bases at J, with 20 bases in the middle. CDR3 sequence reads: CASSLWAGTLGGSGNTIYF. CDR3 nucleotides: TGTGCCAGCAGCTTATGGGCAGGGACCCTCGGGGGCTCTGGAAACACCATATATTTT.

This chain connects TRBV9 to TRBJ2-2, with D perhaps TRBD2 (6 bases). The CDR3 totals 13 residues. Germline CDR1 is SGDLS and CDR2 is YYNGEE. Trimming took 4 bases from V and 5 from J, leaving 9 bases between them. The CDR3 DNA reads as TGTGCCAGCAGCCTGCGGGGTACCGGGGAGCTGTTTTTT. Protein sequence: CASSLRGTGELFF. Based on the CDR3 plus reference TRBV9 and TRBJ2-2, the full variable domain is DSGVTQTPKHLITATGQRVTLRCSPRSGDLSVYWYQQSLDQGLQFLIQYYNGEERAKGNILERFSAQQFPDLHSELNLSSLELGDSALYFCASSLRGTGELFFGEGSRLTVL.

The chain is built from TRBV10-3 and TRBJ1-1; maybe TRBD1 (6 bases). Trimming removed 6 bases from V and 6 bases from J, with 17 bases in between. The V gene's germline CDR1 is ENHRY and CDR2 SYGVKD. The CDR3 length is 14 residues. In DNA, the CDR3 is TGTGCCATCAGCGAGGGCAGGGGACCTTCTGAAGCTTTCTTT. Encoded protein: CAISEGRGPSEAFF.

The CDR3 loop reads CATTSGGPGNTEAFF. CDR3 coding DNA: TGTGCCACTACGTCCGGGGGACCAGGGAACACTGAAGCTTTCTTT. This chain joins TRBV19 and TRBJ1-1; TRBD1 might be the D (5 bases). The CDR3 is made up of 15 amino acids. Germline V gene data show CDR1 as LNHDA and CDR2 as SQIVND (reference sequence). The V end was cut by 10 bases, the J end by 1 base, with 19 bases between.

The chain joins TRBV11-2 to TRBJ2-5, with a tentative D call TRBD2 (6 bases). Germline values: CDR1 SGHAT, CDR2 FQNNGV. Between the trimmed V and J ends, which lost 0 bases and 5 bases, there was a span of 13 bases. The CDR3 consists of 15 residues. CDR3 nucleotides: TGTGCCAGCAGCTTAGAGGTCGGGGGTTGGGAGACCCAGTACTTC. It yields the protein CASSLEVGGWETQYF.

CDR3 in amino acids: CASSQESEQGRETQYF. In DNA form, the CDR3 reads TGCGCCAGCAGCCAAGAGTCAGAACAGGGGAGGGAGACCCAGTACTTC. The chain combines TRBV4-1 with TRBJ2-5; D perhaps matches TRBD1 (7 bases). Looked up from germline, CDR1 is MGHRA and CDR2 is YSYEKL. V dropped 0 bases and J dropped 5 bases, with 16 bases sitting between them. This CDR3 is 16 amino acids long.

The CDR3 loop is CASRRAPNSPLHF. As DNA, the CDR3 is TGTGCCAGCAGGAGGGCCCCCAATTCACCCCTCCACTTT. The V and J genes are TRBV6-5 and TRBJ1-6, with D unclear. CDR3 length: 13 amino acids. Trimming cost V 6 bases and J 7 bases, with 10 bases left between them. Per germline, CDR1 MNHEY and CDR2 SVGAGI.

CDR3 residues: CASSESGGYTF. The CDR3 nucleotides read TGTGCCAGCAGTGAATCAGGGGGCTACACCTTC. This sequence joins TRBV2 and TRBJ1-2; possibly TRBD1 for D (5 bases). The V end lost 2 bases, the J end lost 8 bases, and 6 bases lay between the germline ends. The germline gives CDR1 SNHLY, CDR2 FYNNEI. This CDR3 contains 11 residues.

The CDR3 reads CASSFDLKQGPNYGYTF. The CDR3 DNA reads TGTGCCAGCAGCTTTGATCTTAAACAGGGCCCAAACTATGGCTACACCTTC. The chain joins TRBV7-9 to TRBJ1-2; TRBD1 is a possible D gene (6 bases). The CDR3 totals 17 residues. Between the trimmed V and J ends, which lost 3 bases and 2 bases, there was a span of 19 bases. The V gene's germline CDR1 is SEHNR and CDR2 FQNEAQ (reference sequence).

About this clone itself: The junction and the germline gene differ at one end; a read error may be behind it. This rearrangement joins TRBV6-2 or TRBV6-3 to TRBJ1-5; TRBD1 matches 7 bases. This CDR3 has 16 residues. Germline CDR1 is MNHEY and CDR2 is SVGEGT. The CDR3 DNA reads TGTGTCAGCAGTTACTCACCGACAGGGCCTAATCAGCCCCAGCATTTT. Encoded protein: CVSSYSPTGPNQPQHF.

The chain recombines TRBV10-3 with TRBJ1-3, with 10 bases aligning to TRBD1. Per the germline V gene, CDR1 is ENHRY and CDR2 is SYGVKD. V lost 4 bases and J lost 3; bases outside the gene matches: 6. CDR3 length: 16 residues. As DNA, the CDR3 is TGTGCCATCAGTGGTCGGGGACAGGGGAATGGAAACACCATATATTTT. Its translation is CAISGRGQGNGNTIYF.

This chain links TRBV19 with TRBJ1-1; D is perhaps TRBD1 (6 bases). The CDR3 runs 15 residues. Germline V gives CDR1 LNHDA, CDR2 SQIVND (reference sequence). Trimming removed 6 bases at V and 0 bases at J, with 14 bases between. For the CDR3, the DNA is TGTGCCAGTAGGGCGGGACACCACCTGAACACTGAAGCTTTCTTT. Encoded protein: CASRAGHHLNTEAFF. The full variable domain, in which reference TRBV19 and TRBJ1-1 provide the parts outside the CDR3, is DGGITQSPKYLFRKEGQNVTLSCEQNLNHDAMYWYRQDPGQGLRLIYYSQIVNDFQKGDIAEGYSVSREKKESFPLTVTSAQKNPTAFYLCASRAGHHLNTEAFFGQGTRLTVV.

The genes are TRBV7-4 and TRBJ1-3; TRBD1 agrees at 7 bases. The trim removed 3 bases at V and 2 bases at J, leaving 7 bases unmatched. CDR1 and CDR2 (germline): SGHVT, SQSDAQ. This CDR3 is built from 16 residues. The CDR3 protein is CASSLGRDRTGNTIYF. In DNA form, the CDR3 reads TGTGCCAGCAGCTTGGGCCGGGACAGAACTGGAAACACCATATATTTT. Filled out from reference TRBV7-4 and TRBJ1-3, the complete variable domain reads GAGVSQSPRYKVAKRGRDVALRCDSISGHVTLYWYRQTLGQGSEVLTYSQSDAQRDKSGRPSGRFSAERPERSVSTLKIQRTEQGDSAVYLCASSLGRDRTGNTIYFGEGSWLTVV.

The rearrangement joins TRBV3-1 (or the pseudogene TRBV3-2) to TRBJ2-3; D not resolved. Trimming took off 3 bases at V and 0 bases at J, with 4 bases between the two ends. In germline, CDR1 is LGHDT, CDR2 YNNKEL (reference sequence). The CDR3 runs to 13 residues. The DNA for the CDR3 is TGTGCCAGCAGCCAGACGAGCACAGATACGCAGTATTTT. Its protein is CASSQTSTDTQYF.

The chain combines TRBV7-9 with TRBJ1-3, with D possibly matching TRBD1 (5 bases). The length of the CDR3 is 18 residues. V dropped 7 bases and J dropped 2 bases, with 24 bases sitting between them. CDR1 and CDR2 (germline): SEHNR, FQNEAQ (reference sequence). CDR3 sequence reads: CASTPAWGGDKAGNTIYF. The CDR3 DNA is TGTGCCAGCACCCCGGCCTGGGGAGGGGATAAAGCTGGAAACACCATATATTTT.

The chain is built from TRBV9 and TRBJ1-5, with 8 bases identical to TRBD1. V was pared by 4 bases and J by 6 bases, with 6 bases of the junction left unmatched. The CDR3 runs to 14 residues. Germline V CDR1 and CDR2: SGDLS, YYNGEE. CDR3 sequence: CASSRDRGGQPQHF. Here the CDR3 DNA reads TGTGCCAGCAGCCGCGACAGGGGAGGTCAGCCCCAGCATTTT.

The chain employs TRBV28 and TRBJ1-2; 9 bases are shared with TRBD1. This CDR3 comprises 15 residues. Germline V lookup: CDR1 MDHEN, CDR2 SYDVKM. Trimming cost V 3 bases and J 2 bases; bases outside gene matches: 4. The CDR3 nucleotides read TGTGCCAGCAGTTTGGGGGACAGGGACAACTATGGCTACACCTTC. Translating it yields CASSLGDRDNYGYTF.

V usage is TRBV7-2 and J usage is TRBJ2-3, with D uncertain. V lost 1 base, J lost 6 bases, and 14 bases lay in between. Germline loops: CDR1 SGHTA, CDR2 FQGNSA. CDR3 length equals 15 residues. CDR3 sequence: CASSLEYGVRDTQYF. CDR3 nucleotide sequence: TGTGCCAGCAGCTTAGAATACGGAGTGCGGGATACGCAGTATTTT.

The J gene is TRBJ2-7, the V gene TRBV29-1; D is possibly TRBD1 or TRBD2 (6 bases each). The V gene lost 6 bases and the J gene lost 2 bases, with 14 bases spanning the gap. Germline CDR1 reads SQVTM; CDR2 reads ANQGSEA. CDR3 length equals 13 residues. This CDR3 reads CSVPGADPYEQYF. CDR3 sequence (DNA): TGCAGCGTACCGGGGGCTGATCCCTACGAGCAGTACTTC.

The CDR3 sequence is CASSWDRYGYTF. The DNA for the CDR3 is TGTGCCAGCAGCTGGGACAGGTATGGCTACACCTTC. The chain has TRBV5-6 and TRBJ1-2, with 8 bases fitting TRBD1. Germline CDR1 reads SGHDT; CDR2 reads YYEEEE. The CDR3 has 12 amino acids. V dropped 3 bases and J dropped 5; count of bases not matched to a gene: 0. The whole variable domain, filled in from reference TRBV5-6 and TRBJ1-2, reads DAGVTQSPTHLIKTRGQQVTLRCSPKSGHDTVSWYQQALGQGPQFIFQYYEEEERQRGNFPDRFSGHQFPNYSSELNVNALLLGDSALYLCASSWDRYGYTFGSGTRLTVV.